This record covers a single T cell receptor beta chain. The antigen it binds to is not known. Nothing much larger sits one base from this clone, and base qualities are not available. TCRbeta CDR3 regions were amplified from genomic DNA by means of the immunoSEQ Assay, a bias-controlled multiplex PCR. The authors' analysis ran thus. Within the assay, amplification of reference gene primers was used to estimate how many nucleated cells each sample contained. To quantify the absolute abundance of each unique TCRbeta CDR3 rearrangement, sequence reads were collapsed and filtered. Productive Simpson clonality was computed per sample as the square root of Simpson's diversity index over productive rearrangements. Imported from immuneACCESS, the table was reduced by TCRdb to in-frame sequences with V and J called. These copies leave out some clones; in studies compared against another copy, an unresolved V gene accounts for under half, and the cause of the remainder is not known. The DNA was the basis for D and trimming; V, J and clone size are from that table. The table for this sample lists about 170,000 clones; 60% to 85% of them were counted only once. The ten largest make up around 8.1% of the sample.

The CDR3, cysteine through phenylalanine, is 13 amino acids long. The kept DNA is CDR3 alone, 39 bases in frame from the first base. Relative to germline, V is 6 bases shorter and J is 3 bases shorter, with 12 bases between their ends. CDR1 and CDR2, per the germline V gene, are MNHEY and SVGEGT. The collaborating institutions used their own protocols to collect whole blood in K2EDTA tubes. Collaborator samples were shipped for TCRbeta analysis as frozen whole blood, isolated PBMCs, or DNA extracted from either sample type. The sample comes from a study of blood T cell repertoires in COVID-19 (dated by TCRdb to 2020 to 2021). Regarding the research as a whole: Collaborator samples came from the United States, Italy and Spain and covered acute and convalescent phases of COVID-19. Where HLA class I and class II types were available, the types were taken from metadata supplied by the sample provider, not from assay-based typing. A de-identified subject ID, COVID-19 status, age in years and sex were almost always included in the sample metadata. Samples were obtained from the ongoing ImmuneRACE study (first 160 participants) and from roughly 1,300 subjects provided by 6 global collaborators. Subjects who had been exposed to COVID-19, were actively infected with it, or had recovered from it provided the deeply sampled blood TCRbeta repertoires that made up the dataset. The prospective study material was composed of cDNA or gDNA derived from T cells, B-cell-depleted T cells, or PBMCs. The repertoires were made available in a free public database intended to serve as a resource for research on the immune response to SARS-CoV-2. What the authors observed across the whole study: The quantity of clinical and demographic metadata differed by source and by participant and was supplied without curation.

The chain joins TRBV6-2 or TRBV6-3 to TRBJ2-7; the D gene is possibly TRBD1, with 6 bases matching. The sequence was obtained from a man between 60 and 75 years old with acute or convalescent COVID-19. The sequenced sample was peripheral blood. The CDR3 amino acid sequence is: CASSHPTGYEQYF. The DNA is as follows: TGTGCCAGCAGCCATCCGACAGGCTACGAGCAGTACTTC.